Detailed here is one T cell receptor (beta chain). The CDR3 totals 15 residues. In germline, CDR1 is SEHNR, CDR2 FQNEAQ (reference sequence). Unmatched junction bases numbered 9, after V lost 4 bases and J lost 6 bases. Followed longitudinally, the Seattle patients had been enrolled during active infection. How the authors handled the data: Researchers report that nucleated cell counts were estimated from reference gene primer amplification. Using immunoSEQ multiplex PCR, the repertoire was profiled, and TCRdb retains in-frame clones only, with some absent. V, J and clone size reflect that table, while D and trimming were determined from the DNA. The data contain under 400,000 clones, 75% to 90% of them singletons. This sample was included in a study of blood T cell repertoires in COVID-19. Study summary: Material from acute and convalescent COVID-19 was sourced from the United States, Italy and Spain. The cDNA or gDNA used as material had been derived from T cells, B-cell-depleted T cells, or PBMCs.

This chain joins TRBV7-9 and TRBJ1-1; 9 bases match TRBD1. The sequence was collected from a woman in her twenties or thirties with COVID-19, enrolled during active disease. The sequenced sample was peripheral blood. CDR3 sequence (DNA): TGTGCCAGCAGCTCCCTGATCCGGGACAGGGCTGAAGCTTTCTTT. Its protein is CASSSLIRDRAEAFF.